These 28 T cell receptor beta chains were all obtained from the same sample, sequenced in a study of molecular identifiers for immune sequencing clone quantification. TCRdb re-called the PCR reads through MiXCR, storing one row per CDR3 protein. The table has over 300,000 distinct CDR3 sequences, 24% seen once. The sample comprised naive CD8+ T cells from blood, with Jurkat cell RNA spiked in. The sample's subset: FACS-sorted CD8+CD4-CCR7+CD45RA+ naive T cells. These receptors were taken from a human donor in good health. Some libraries in this study had Jurkat cell RNA spiked in.

About this clonotype itself: A much larger clone sits a single nucleotide away, making a read error possible. The rearrangement links TRBV29-1 to TRBJ1-2; D is unresolved. Trimming took 7 bases from V and 1 from J, leaving 10 bases between them. This CDR3 is 12 amino acids long. Looked up from germline, CDR1 is SQVTM and CDR2 is ANQGSEA. CDR3 protein: CSAVEDNYGYTF. CDR3 DNA sequence: TGCAGCGCGGTAGAAGATAACTATGGCTACACCTTC.

This clonotype was seen repeatedly, ten times or more. The chain has TRBV7-9 and TRBJ1-2; no definite D call. CDR3 length equals 13 residues. Trimming removed 8 bases from V and 5 bases from J, with 15 bases in between. The germline V gene has CDR1 SEHNR and CDR2 FQNEAQ (reference sequence). CDR3 sequence: CASSGGELYGYTF. The CDR3 region has the DNA TGTGCCAGCTCTGGCGGGGAATTATATGGCTACACCTTC.

This clonotype was found a few times. J is TRBJ1-1 and V is TRBV29-1, with TRBD1 as a possible D gene (6 bases). Trimming stripped 6 bases from V and 1 base from J, with 9 bases between. Germline values: CDR1 SQVTM, CDR2 ANQGSEA. The CDR3 totals 12 residues. The CDR3, as DNA: TGCAGCGTCCAGGGGACGAACACTGAAGCTTTCTTT. Translating it yields CSVQGTNTEAFF.

This clonotype was detected ten times or more. The V call is TRBV9, the J call TRBJ1-5; D ambiguous. Germline lookup yields CDR1 SGDLS and CDR2 YYNGEE. V gave up 4 bases and J gave up 2 bases, with 10 bases separating them. The length of the CDR3 is 14 residues. The CDR3 protein is CASSSGYGNQPQHF. The CDR3 nucleotides read TGTGCCAGCAGCTCGGGGTATGGCAATCAGCCCCAGCATTTT.

This clonotype was observed at least ten times. The genes are TRBV29-1 and TRBJ2-7; D remains ambiguous. The CDR3 loop spans 12 amino acids. From germline, CDR1 is SQVTM and CDR2 ANQGSEA. V was shortened by 1 base and J by 6 bases, with 10 bases between the two germline ends. The CDR3 bases are TGCAGCGTTGAAGGACCCGTCGCCGAGCAGTACTTC. Residues: CSVEGPVAEQYF.

This clonotype was found a few times. The chain carries TRBV27 and TRBJ2-5; D is perhaps TRBD1 or TRBD2 (5 bases each). This CDR3 has 15 residues. The V end lost 6 bases, the J end lost 3 bases, and 17 bases lay between the germline ends. The germline CDR1 and CDR2 sequences are MNHEY and SMNVEV (reference sequence). The CDR3 sequence: CASSPGRGLEETQYF. The DNA of the CDR3 is TGTGCCAGCAGCCCGGGAAGGGGTCTCGAAGAGACCCAGTACTTC.

There are a few counts of this clonotype. V usage is TRBV5-1 and J usage is TRBJ2-5; D is uncertain. V shed 2 bases and J shed 2 bases, with 16 bases lying between them. CDR1 and CDR2 from the germline V gene are SGHRS and YFSETQ. The CDR3 has 16 residues. For the CDR3, the DNA is TGCGCCAGCAGCTTAGTTGACACGAAAGGACAAGAGACCCAGTACTTC. The encoded protein is CASSLVDTKGQETQYF.

Only a few counts were recorded for this clonotype. The V and J genes are TRBV20-1 and TRBJ2-3; possibly TRBD1 or TRBD2 for D (7 bases each). V was cut by 4 bases and J by 1 base, with 12 bases left in between. The V gene's germline CDR1 is DFQATT and CDR2 SNEGSKA (reference sequence). The CDR3 loop spans 14 amino acids. This chain's CDR3 is CSAMSGTGTDTQYF. DNA for the CDR3: TGCAGTGCTATGAGCGGGACAGGCACAGATACGCAGTATTTT.

This clonotype was counted between two and nine times. This may arise from a read error, as a much more abundant clone is one base away. The CDR3 here is CASSLNGGLSYEQYF. CDR3 nucleotide sequence: TGTGCCAGCAGCCTGAACGGGGGCCTATCCTACGAGCAGTACTTC. V gene TRBV5-6 combines with J gene TRBJ2-7; D may correspond to TRBD1 or TRBD2 (6 bases each). Germline CDR1 is SGHDT and CDR2 is YYEEEE. The CDR3 has 15 amino acids. The germline V and J ends were trimmed by 4 bases and 1 base, with 15 bases remaining between them.

Only a few counts were recorded for this clonotype. This chain uses TRBV5-4 with TRBJ2-7; 8 bases line up with TRBD1. Germline trimming cut 4 bases from V and 1 base from J; bases unmatched to any gene: 10. The CDR3 runs to 16 residues. In germline, CDR1 is SGHNT, CDR2 YYREEE (reference sequence). This CDR3 reads CASSATPGQASYEQYF. CDR3 nucleotide sequence: TGTGCCAGCAGCGCCACGCCGGGACAGGCATCCTACGAGCAGTACTTC.

This clonotype was observed a single time. Its ends do not fully match the called genes, so a read error is possible. The CDR3 protein is CSAIGQGSSYGQYF. DNA for the CDR3: TGCAGTGCTATTGGCCAGGGGAGTTCCTACGGGCAGTACTTC. The V call is TRBV20-1, the J call TRBJ2-7, with D possibly matching TRBD1 (6 bases). The CDR3 is made up of 14 amino acids. CDR1 is DFQATT, CDR2 SNEGSKA, per germline (reference sequence).

This clonotype has only a few counts. The conserved phenylalanine or tryptophan is not found at the CDR3 terminus, so this likely reflects a read error. The rearrangement joins TRBV28 to TRBJ1-6, with D maybe TRBD1 (6 bases). This CDR3 contains 16 residues. Germline-derived CDR1 and CDR2 are MDHEN and SYDVKM. Trimming removed 7 bases from V and 4 bases from J, with 17 bases in between. CDR3 in amino acids: CASNDGRTAYNSPLHL. Here the CDR3 DNA reads TGTGCCAGCAACGACGGGAGGACAGCTTATAATTCACCCCTCCACTTG.

Concerning this clonotype: This may arise from a read error, as a much more abundant clone is one base away. The chain is built from TRBV19 and TRBJ2-1, with D maybe TRBD2 (6 bases). The CDR3 has 15 amino acids. Germline loops: CDR1 LNHDA, CDR2 SQIVND (reference sequence). This CDR3 reads CASSIAGRSFNEQFF. Written as DNA, the CDR3 is TGTGCCAGTAGTATTGCGGGACGCTCCTTCAATGAGCAGTTCTTC.

This clonotype was seen a handful of times. The chain joins TRBV13 to TRBJ2-7; D is undetermined. V was clipped by 0 bases and J by 1 base, with 7 bases between them. Germline CDR1 PRHDT, CDR2 FYEKMQ (reference sequence). The CDR3 consists of 14 residues. The CDR3 DNA is TGTGCCAGCAGCTTAGGTCACGGGTCCTACGAGCAGTACTTC. This codes for CASSLGHGSYEQYF. The full variable domain, completed using reference TRBV13 and TRBJ2-7, is AAGVIQSPRHLIKEKRETATLKCYPIPRHDTVYWYQQGPGQDPQFLISFYEKMQSDKGSIPDRFSAQQFSDYHSELNMSSLELGDSALYFCASSLGHGSYEQYFGPGTRLTVT.

As regards this clonotype: This may be a read error: a much more frequent sequence differs by one nucleotide. The chain uses TRBV5-5 and TRBJ1-6; D call uncertain. Per germline, CDR1 SGHKS and CDR2 YYEKEE (reference sequence). The CDR3 is 14 residues long. Trimming stripped 5 bases from V and 11 bases from J, with 17 bases between. This CDR3 is CASRWVIPDPPLHF. CDR3 DNA sequence: TGTGCCAGCAGATGGGTTATCCCCGATCCACCCCTCCACTTT.

This clonotype turned up a few times. The chain employs TRBV5-4 and TRBJ2-3; D possibly matches TRBD1 or TRBD2 (7 bases each). Trimming removed 5 bases from V and 5 bases from J, with 21 bases in between. The CDR3 contains 16 residues. From germline, CDR1 is SGHNT and CDR2 YYREEE (reference sequence). The CDR3 DNA follows: TGTGCCAGCAGGGGGATGGGGAGGGGGCCCGGAGATACGCAGTATTTT. It specifies CASRGMGRGPGDTQYF.

Many counts were recorded for this clonotype. This sequence joins TRBV7-2 and TRBJ2-3; the match to TRBD2 covers 10 bases. The CDR3 covers 16 residues. Per the germline V gene, CDR1 is SGHTA and CDR2 is FQGNSA. Trimming removed 2 bases from V and 1 base from J; junction bases left unmatched: 3. The CDR3 spells CASSLRLAGGTDTQYF. For the CDR3, the DNA is TGTGCCAGCAGCTTACGGCTAGCGGGGGGCACAGATACGCAGTATTTT.

The chain joins TRBV6-2 or TRBV6-3 to TRBJ1-4; tentatively, D is TRBD1 (6 bases). V was trimmed by 0 bases and J by 5 bases, leaving 13 bases between them. The CDR3 has 16 amino acids. CDR1 MNHEY and CDR2 SVGEGT come from the germline V gene. The CDR3: CASSYSGGGLNEKLFF. The CDR3 DNA reads TGTGCCAGCAGTTACTCCGGAGGGGGTTTGAATGAAAAACTGTTTTTT.

On this clonotype itself: One base away lies a much larger clone, so this may be a sequencing read error. The chain has TRBV4-2 and TRBJ2-5, with D hard to call. Germline V gene lookup returns CDR1 LGHNA and CDR2 YNFKEQ. This CDR3 comprises 13 residues. CDR3 DNA: TGTGCCAGCAGCCAAGAGCTCCGAGAGACCCGGTACTTC. Translating it yields CASSQELRETRYF.

This clonotype was observed many times. The chain couples TRBV6-5 to TRBJ2-2; 10 nucleotides line up with TRBD1. V was pared by 6 bases and J by 4 bases, with 5 bases of the junction left unmatched. The CDR3 is 15 amino acids. Germline lookup yields CDR1 MNHEY and CDR2 SVGAGI. The CDR3 here is CASRPGQGTTGELFF. The CDR3 DNA is TGTGCCAGCAGACCGGGACAGGGGACCACCGGGGAGCTGTTTTTT.

This clonotype turned up a few times. The chain combines TRBV7-9 with TRBJ2-1; D might be TRBD2 (5 bases). Germline CDR1 and CDR2: SEHNR and FQNEAQ (reference sequence). The V end was cut by 10 bases, the J end by 8 bases, with 18 bases between. CDR3 length: 13 residues. Written as DNA, the CDR3 is TGTGCCACTCGGGCCGGGCCGAGGGATGAGCAGTTCTTC. Residues: CATRAGPRDEQFF.

In its sample, this clonotype was seen many times. The CDR3 bases are TGCAGCGTTGACTCTCTTTTGGCTAGCGGGACTAGCACAGATACGCAGTATTTT. Translated: CSVDSLLASGTSTDTQYF. The V gene is TRBV29-1, the J gene TRBJ2-3; 9 bases line up with TRBD2. Germline loops: CDR1 SQVTM, CDR2 ANQGSEA. The ends lost 3 bases at V and 0 bases at J; junction bases unmatched: 13. This CDR3 is built from 18 residues.

This clonotype was detected only a few times. V is TRBV4-1 and J is TRBJ1-6; D remains unclear. The CDR3 is made up of 16 amino acids. Germline V lookup: CDR1 MGHRA, CDR2 YSYEKL. Trimming removed 0 bases at V and 5 bases at J, with 11 bases between. As DNA, the CDR3 is TGCGCCAGCAGCCAAGATTTGGTTACCCATAATTCACCCCTCCACTTT. It yields the protein CASSQDLVTHNSPLHF.

This clonotype was counted ten times or more. This chain links TRBV5-6 with TRBJ2-5; D unclear. V lost 4 bases, J lost 0 bases, and 7 bases lay in between. The germline CDR1 and CDR2 sequences are SGHDT and YYEEEE. CDR3 length: 13 amino acids. This CDR3 reads CASSPQNQETQYF. CDR3 nucleotide sequence: TGTGCCAGCAGCCCCCAAAACCAAGAGACCCAGTACTTC.

Ten or more counts support this clonotype. The chain recombines TRBV7-8 with TRBJ1-1, with 8 bases matching TRBD1. The V gene's germline CDR1 is SGHVS and CDR2 FQNEAQ. The CDR3 loop spans 17 amino acids. V lost 2 bases to trimming and J lost 0 bases; unmatched junction nucleotides: 8. This chain's CDR3 is CASSLYGTGPLNTEAFF. The CDR3 bases are TGTGCCAGCAGCTTATACGGGACAGGCCCTTTGAACACTGAAGCTTTCTTT.

This chain links TRBV7-8 with TRBJ2-3; D uncertain. The V gene lost 7 bases and the J gene lost 4 bases, with 15 bases spanning the gap. Germline V gene lookup returns CDR1 SGHVS and CDR2 FQNEAQ. This CDR3 comprises 14 residues. CDR3 in DNA: TGTGCCAGCACCCTAACATGGCTCGCAGATACGCAGTATTTT. Protein sequence: CASTLTWLADTQYF.

Concerning this clonotype itself: A single base separates this from a much larger clone, so it may be a read error. The J gene is TRBJ1-1, the V gene TRBV6-1; no reliable D call. CDR1 MNHNS and CDR2 SASEGT come from the germline V gene. This CDR3 comprises 14 residues. The CDR3: CASSEGGYQTEALF. For the CDR3, the DNA is TGTGCCAGCAGTGAAGGAGGGTATCAGACTGAAGCTTTATTT.

Concerning this clonotype itself: Germline and junction disagree at one end, which may indicate a read error. The gene calls are TRBV7-2 and TRBJ2-7; D uncertain. The CDR3 has 14 amino acids. Germline V CDR1 and CDR2: SGHTA, FQGNSA. The CDR3 loop reads CARSLVVVVAAPSF. In nucleotides, the CDR3 is TGTGCCCGCAGCTTAGTCGTGGTAGTTGCCGCGCCGTCCTTC.